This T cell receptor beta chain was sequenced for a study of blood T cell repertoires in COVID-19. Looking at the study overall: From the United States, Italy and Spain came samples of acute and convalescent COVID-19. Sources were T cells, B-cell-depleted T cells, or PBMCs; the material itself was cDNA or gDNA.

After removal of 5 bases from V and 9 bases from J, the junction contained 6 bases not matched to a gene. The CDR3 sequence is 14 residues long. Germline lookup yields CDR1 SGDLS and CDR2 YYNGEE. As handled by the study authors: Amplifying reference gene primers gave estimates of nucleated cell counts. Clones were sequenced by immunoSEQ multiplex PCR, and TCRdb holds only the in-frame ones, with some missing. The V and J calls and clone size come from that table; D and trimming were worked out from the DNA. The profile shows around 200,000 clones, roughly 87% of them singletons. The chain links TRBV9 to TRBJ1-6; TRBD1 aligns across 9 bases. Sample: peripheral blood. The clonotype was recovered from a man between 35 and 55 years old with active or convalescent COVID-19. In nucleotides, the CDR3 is TGTGCCAGCAGTACCGGGACAGGGCCTTCACCCCTCCACTTT. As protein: CASSTGTGPSPLHF.